What follows are 5 T cell receptor beta chains derived from one specimen sequenced in a study of PD-L1 blockade in urothelial cancer. Method: immunoSEQ multiplex PCR; TCRdb's copy keeps in-frame clones and lacks some. The sample has about 32,000 clones; around 87% are singletons. This specimen consisted of PBMCs, obtained around atezolizumab (anti-PD-L1) treatment. These receptor sequences come from a man aged 45-65 years with urothelial cancer.

In DNA form, the CDR3 reads TGCGCCAGCAGCTTGGCCAGCGGGGGGGTCCAGGCCTACGAGCAGTACTTC. Translated, it gives CASSLASGGVQAYEQYF. The chain has TRBV5-1 and TRBJ2-7, with 10 bases identical to TRBD2. CDR3 length: 17 amino acids. Germline V lookup: CDR1 SGHRS, CDR2 YFSETQ. J was trimmed by 2 bases and V by 0 bases; bases with no gene match: 8.

This clone appeared once. Sequence at one end of the junction differs from germline and may be a read error. This sequence joins TRBV7-7 and TRBJ2-5; TRBD1 matches at 10 bases. The CDR3 runs 15 residues. Germline-derived CDR1 and CDR2 are SSHAT and FNYEAQ (reference sequence). The CDR3 loop is CASSQDRGKRETQYF. CDR3 coding DNA: TGTGCTAGCAGCCAGGACAGGGGGAAGAGAGAGACCCAGTACTTC.

The CDR3 sequence is CASSIRVNQPQHF. CDR3 DNA sequence: TGTGCCAGTAGTATTCGGGTAAATCAGCCCCAGCATTTT. This chain connects TRBV19 to TRBJ1-5, with unresolved D. Germline CDR1 is LNHDA and CDR2 is SQIVND (reference sequence). V gave up 3 bases and J gave up 4 bases, with 7 bases separating them. There are 13 residues in the CDR3.

The V call is TRBV2, the J call TRBJ2-1, with D perhaps matching TRBD2 (5 bases). Germline V gene sequence: CDR1 SNHLY, CDR2 FYNNEI. CDR3 length equals 15 residues. V dropped 8 bases and J dropped 5 bases, with 19 bases sitting between them. The CDR3 is CASLSRLKVDNEQFF. CDR3 nucleotide sequence: TGTGCCAGCCTCTCGAGACTAAAGGTCGACAATGAGCAGTTCTTC. Full variable domain (outside the CDR3, taken from reference TRBV2 and TRBJ2-1): EPEVTQTPSHQVTQMGQEVILRCVPISNHLYFYWYRQILGQKVEFLVSFYNNEISEKSEIFDDQFSVERPDGSNFTLKIRSTKLEDSAMYFCASLSRLKVDNEQFFGPGTRLTVL.

This clone was counted a single time. This CDR3 reads CASSVRQGHTEAFF. The DNA of the CDR3 is TGTGCCAGTAGTGTACGACAGGGACACACTGAAGCTTTCTTT. The chain employs TRBV19 and TRBJ1-1; the match to TRBD1 covers 7 bases. Germline V gene lookup returns CDR1 LNHDA and CDR2 SQIVND (reference sequence). With 5 bases clipped from V and 3 bases from J, the junction kept 6 bases outside the gene matches. The CDR3 is 14 amino acids.